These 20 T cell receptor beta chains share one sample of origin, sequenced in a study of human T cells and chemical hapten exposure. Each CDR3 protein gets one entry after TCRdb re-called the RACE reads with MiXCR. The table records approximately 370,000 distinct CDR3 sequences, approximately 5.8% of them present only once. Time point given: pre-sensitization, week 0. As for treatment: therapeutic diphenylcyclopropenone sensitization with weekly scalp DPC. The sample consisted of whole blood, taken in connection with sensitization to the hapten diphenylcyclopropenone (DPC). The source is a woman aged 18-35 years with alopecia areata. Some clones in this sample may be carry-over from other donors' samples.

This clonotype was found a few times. DNA of the CDR3: TGTGCCAGCAGCCCTGGGACTAGCGGGGTCCCTAGCACAGATACGCAGTATTTT. The encoded protein is CASSPGTSGVPSTDTQYF. The chain employs TRBV4-2 and TRBJ2-3; 13 bases are shared with TRBD2. There are 18 residues in the CDR3. V dropped 4 bases and J dropped 0; count of bases not matched to a gene: 7. CDR1 LGHNA and CDR2 YNFKEQ come from the germline V gene.

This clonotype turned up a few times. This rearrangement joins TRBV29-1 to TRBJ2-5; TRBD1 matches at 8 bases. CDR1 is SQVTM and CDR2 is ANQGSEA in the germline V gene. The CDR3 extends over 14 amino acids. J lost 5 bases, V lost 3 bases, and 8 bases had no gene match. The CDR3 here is CSVEFSGGRETQYF. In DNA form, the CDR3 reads TGCAGCGTTGAGTTTTCAGGGGGCAGGGAGACCCAGTACTTC.

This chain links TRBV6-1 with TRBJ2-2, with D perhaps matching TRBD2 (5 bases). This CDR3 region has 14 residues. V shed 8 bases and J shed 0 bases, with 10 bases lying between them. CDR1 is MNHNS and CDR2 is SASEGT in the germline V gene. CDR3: CASLPGTNTGELFF. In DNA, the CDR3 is TGTGCCAGCCTGCCCGGGACGAACACCGGGGAGCTGTTTTTT.

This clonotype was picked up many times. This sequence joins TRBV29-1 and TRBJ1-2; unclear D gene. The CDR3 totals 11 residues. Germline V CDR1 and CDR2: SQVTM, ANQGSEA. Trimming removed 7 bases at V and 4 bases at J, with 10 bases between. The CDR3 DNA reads TGCAGCGGACTTGAGTCCTATGGCTACACCTTC. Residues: CSGLESYGYTF.

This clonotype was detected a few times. This CDR3 is CASSPTTRYGNIQYF. The CDR3 nucleotides read TGCGCCAGCAGTCCTACAACTAGATACGGAAACATTCAGTACTTC. The J gene is TRBJ2-4, the V gene TRBV5-1, with D maybe TRBD2 (5 bases). The V end lost 5 bases, the J end lost 6 bases, and 18 bases lay between the germline ends. The CDR3 has 15 residues. CDR1 SGHRS and CDR2 YFSETQ come from the germline V gene.

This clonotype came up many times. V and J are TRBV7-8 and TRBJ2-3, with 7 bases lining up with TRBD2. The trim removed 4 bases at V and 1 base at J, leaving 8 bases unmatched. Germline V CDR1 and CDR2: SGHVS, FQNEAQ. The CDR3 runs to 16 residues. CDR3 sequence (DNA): TGTGCCAGCAGCTCCGAAGTCCGGGGGGGCACAGATACGCAGTATTTT. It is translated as CASSSEVRGGTDTQYF. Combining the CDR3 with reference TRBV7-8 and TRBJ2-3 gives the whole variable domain GAGVSQSPRYKVAKRGQDVALRCDPISGHVSLFWYQQALGQGPEFLTYFQNEAQLDKSGLPSDRFFAERPEGSVSTLKIQRTQQEDSAVYLCASSSEVRGGTDTQYFGPGTRLTVL.

The CDR3 DNA follows: TGTGCCAGCTCACCAAGAGAAGGTAGCTCCTACGAGCAGTACTTC. Protein product: CASSPREGSSYEQYF. The rearrangement links TRBV18 to TRBJ2-7; D not resolved. Germline V gene data show CDR1 as KGHSH and CDR2 as LQKENI. The CDR3 contains 15 residues. Deletions cut 2 bases from V and 0 bases from J, with 11 bases between.

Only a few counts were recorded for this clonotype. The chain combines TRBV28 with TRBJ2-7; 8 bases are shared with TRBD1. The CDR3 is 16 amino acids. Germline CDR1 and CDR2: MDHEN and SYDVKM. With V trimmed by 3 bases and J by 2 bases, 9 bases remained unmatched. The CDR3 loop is CASSLLDRANPYEQYF. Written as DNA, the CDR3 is TGTGCCAGCAGTTTGTTGGACAGGGCAAATCCCTACGAGCAGTACTTC.

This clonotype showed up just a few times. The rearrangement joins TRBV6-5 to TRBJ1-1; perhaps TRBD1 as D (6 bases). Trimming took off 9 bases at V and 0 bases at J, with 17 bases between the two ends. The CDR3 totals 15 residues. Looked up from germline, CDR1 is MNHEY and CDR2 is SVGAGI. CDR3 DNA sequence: TGTGCCAGTTCCGGGACACCTTCCCTGAACACTGAAGCTTTCTTT. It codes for CASSGTPSLNTEAFF.

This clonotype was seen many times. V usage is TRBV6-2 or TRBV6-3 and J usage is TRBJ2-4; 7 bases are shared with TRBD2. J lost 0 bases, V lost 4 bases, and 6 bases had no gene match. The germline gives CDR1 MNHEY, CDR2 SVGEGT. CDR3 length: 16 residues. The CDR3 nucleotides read TGTGCCAGCAGTTCTGGGGGGGACGGAGCCAAAAACATTCAGTACTTC. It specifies CASSSGGDGAKNIQYF.

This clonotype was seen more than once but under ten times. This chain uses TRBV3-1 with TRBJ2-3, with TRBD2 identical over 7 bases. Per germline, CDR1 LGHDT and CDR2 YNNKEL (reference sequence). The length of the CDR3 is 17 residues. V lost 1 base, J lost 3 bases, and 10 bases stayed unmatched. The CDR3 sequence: CASSQAHERGSTDTQYF. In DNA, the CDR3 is TGTGCCAGCAGCCAAGCCCACGAGCGGGGTAGTACAGATACGCAGTATTTT.

The CDR3 coding sequence is TGTGCCAGCAGCTTAAGGGACGGTACTGAAGCTTTCTTT. It codes for CASSLRDGTEAFF. The chain joins TRBV7-3 to TRBJ1-1; a possible D gene is TRBD1 (5 bases). CDR1 and CDR2 from the germline V gene are SGHTA and FQGTGA. The V gene lost 1 base and the J gene lost 5 bases, with 8 bases spanning the gap. This CDR3 spans 13 amino acids.

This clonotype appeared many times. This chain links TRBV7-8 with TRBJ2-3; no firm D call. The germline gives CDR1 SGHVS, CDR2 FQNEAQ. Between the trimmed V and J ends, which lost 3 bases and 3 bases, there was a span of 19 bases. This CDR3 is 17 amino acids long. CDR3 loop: CASSFLRRSRGTDTQYF. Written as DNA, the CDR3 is TGTGCCAGCAGCTTTTTACGGCGGTCCAGAGGTACAGATACGCAGTATTTT.

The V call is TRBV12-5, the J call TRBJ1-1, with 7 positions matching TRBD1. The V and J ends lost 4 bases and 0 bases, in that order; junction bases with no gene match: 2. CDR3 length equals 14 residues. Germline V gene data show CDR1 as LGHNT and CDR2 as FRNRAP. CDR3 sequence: CASGWTGLNTEAFF. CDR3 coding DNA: TGTGCTAGTGGTTGGACAGGTTTGAACACTGAAGCTTTCTTT.

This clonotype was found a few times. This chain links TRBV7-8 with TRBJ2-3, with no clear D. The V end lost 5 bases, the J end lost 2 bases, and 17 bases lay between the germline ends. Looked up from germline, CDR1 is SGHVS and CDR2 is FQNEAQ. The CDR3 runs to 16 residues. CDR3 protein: CASSHGNGLFTDTQYF. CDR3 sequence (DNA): TGTGCCAGCAGCCATGGAAATGGGCTTTTCACAGATACGCAGTATTTT.

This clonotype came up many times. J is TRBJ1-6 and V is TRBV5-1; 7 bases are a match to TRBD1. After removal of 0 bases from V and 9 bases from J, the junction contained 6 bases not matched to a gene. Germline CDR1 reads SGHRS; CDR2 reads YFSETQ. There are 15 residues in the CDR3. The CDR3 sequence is CASSLDKGAGSPLHF. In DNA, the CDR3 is TGCGCCAGCAGCTTGGACAAGGGGGCCGGTTCACCCCTCCACTTT.

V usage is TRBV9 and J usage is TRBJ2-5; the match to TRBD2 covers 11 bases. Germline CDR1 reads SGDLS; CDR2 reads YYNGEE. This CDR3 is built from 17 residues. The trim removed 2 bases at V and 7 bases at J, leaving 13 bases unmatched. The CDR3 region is CASSVDTSGGTRGTQYF. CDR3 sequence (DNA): TGTGCCAGCAGCGTGGATACTAGCGGGGGTACCAGGGGGACCCAGTACTTC.

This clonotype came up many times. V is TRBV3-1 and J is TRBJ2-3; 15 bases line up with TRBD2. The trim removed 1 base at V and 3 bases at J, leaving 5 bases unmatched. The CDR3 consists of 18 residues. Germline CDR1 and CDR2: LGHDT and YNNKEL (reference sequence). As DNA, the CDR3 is TGTGCCAGCAGCCAAGGCGGGACTAGCGGGGGGTTTACAGATACGCAGTATTTT. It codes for CASSQGGTSGGFTDTQYF.

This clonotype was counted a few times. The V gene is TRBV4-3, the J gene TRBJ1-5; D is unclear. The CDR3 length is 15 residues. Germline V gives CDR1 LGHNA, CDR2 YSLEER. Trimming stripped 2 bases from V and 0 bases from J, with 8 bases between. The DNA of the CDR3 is TGCGCCAGCAGCCAAAATTTTTATAGCAATCAGCCCCAGCATTTT. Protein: CASSQNFYSNQPQHF.

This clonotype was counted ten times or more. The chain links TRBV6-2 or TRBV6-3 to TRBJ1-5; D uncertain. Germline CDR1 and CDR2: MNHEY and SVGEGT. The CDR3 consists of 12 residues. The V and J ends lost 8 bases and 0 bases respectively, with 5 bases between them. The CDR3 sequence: CASHHSNQPQHF. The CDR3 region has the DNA TGTGCCAGCCATCATAGCAATCAGCCCCAGCATTTT.